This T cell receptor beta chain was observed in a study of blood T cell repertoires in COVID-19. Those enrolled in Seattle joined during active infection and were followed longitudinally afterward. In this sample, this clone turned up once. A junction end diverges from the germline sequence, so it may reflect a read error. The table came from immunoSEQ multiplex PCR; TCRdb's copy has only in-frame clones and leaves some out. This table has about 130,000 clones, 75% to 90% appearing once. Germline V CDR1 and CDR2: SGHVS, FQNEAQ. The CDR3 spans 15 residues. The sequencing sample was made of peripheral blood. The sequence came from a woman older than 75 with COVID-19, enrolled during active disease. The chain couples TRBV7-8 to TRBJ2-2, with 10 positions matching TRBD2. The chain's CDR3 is CASSSRTSGTGGLFF. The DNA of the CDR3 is TGTGCCAGCAGCTCCAGGACTAGCGGCACCGGGGGGCTGTTTTTT.